This is a list of T cell receptor beta chains from one sample in a study of blood T cells in healthy people across ages. MiXCR, run by TCRdb on the 5' RACE reads, gives a single entry per CDR3 protein. The table lists 1.5 million to 2 million distinct CDR3 sequences, about 30% of them singletons, with 7.7% in the top ten. The sequenced sample consisted of blood. The receptors shown here come from a woman in her twenties or thirties in good health. CDR3s include the opening cysteine and the closing phenylalanine or tryptophan. A D gene is named only where the DNA matches it firmly. The size field is filled for only some rows; it gives once, few, many or a size class.

j_call clone_size d_call v_call cdr3_aa cdr3_nt
TRBJ2-1 NA NA TRBV29-1 CSVEQNNEQFF TGCAGCGTTGAACAGAACAATGAGCAGTTCTTC
TRBJ1-1 NA NA TRBV5-1 CASKEGQTEAFF TGCGCCAGCAAGGAGGGGCAAACTGAAGCTTTCTTT
TRBJ1-1 many NA TRBV19 CASSIGNTEAFF TGTGCCAGCAGTATCGGGAACACTGAAGCTTTCTTT
TRBJ1-2 NA NA TRBV6-2/TRBV6-3 CASRSTSGELLVYGYTF TGTGCCAGCAGAAGCACCTCGGGAGAACTTTTGGTTTATGGCTACACCTTC
TRBJ2-3 many NA TRBV10-2 CASSERGSTDTQYF TGCGCCAGCAGTGAGCGGGGGAGCACAGATACGCAGTATTTT
TRBJ2-1 NA TRBD2 TRBV20-1 CSARSRSGNQETQFF TGCAGTGCTAGATCTCGCAGCGGGAACCAAGAGACCCAGTTCTTC
TRBJ2-5 NA NA TRBV24-1 CATSERRAQETQYF TGTGCCACCAGTGAGCGACGGGCGCAAGAGACCCAGTACTTC
TRBJ2-5 few TRBD2 TRBV4-1 CASSQGGGGPETQYF TGCGCCAGCAGCCAAGGCGGGGGGGGGCCGGAGACCCAGTACTTC
TRBJ2-1 many TRBD1 TRBV20-1 CSAGGGQGGNEQFF TGCAGTGCTGGGGGAGGACAGGGGGGTAATGAGCAGTTCTTC
TRBJ1-1 NA NA TRBV4-1 CASSQDGWGAGTGDTEAFF TGCGCCAGCAGCCAAGACGGGTGGGGGGCGGGGACCGGGGACACTGAAGCTTTCTTT
TRBJ2-5 few TRBD1 TRBV6-1 CATTDRGLIETQYF TGTGCCACGACGGACAGGGGATTGATAGAGACCCAGTACTTC
TRBJ2-1 once NA TRBV12-3/TRBV12-4 CASSPVSEQFF TGTGCCAGCAGTCCCGTAAGTGAGCAGTTCTTC
TRBJ2-2 few NA TRBV7-9 CASSFENTGELFF TGTGCCAGCAGCTTCGAAAACACCGGGGAGCTGTTTTTT
TRBJ2-7 few NA TRBV5-1 CASSRHHREVYEQYF TGCGCCAGCAGTCGACATCACAGGGAAGTCTACGAGCAGTACTTC
TRBJ2-1 few TRBD1 TRBV6-6 CASSYPDRVANEQFF TGTGCCAGCAGTTACCCGGACAGGGTCGCAAATGAGCAGTTCTTC
TRBJ2-5 many TRBD2 TRBV10-2 CASSELASIETQYF TGCGCCAGCAGCGAACTAGCGTCGATAGAGACCCAGTACTTC
TRBJ2-3 many NA TRBV7-6 CASSLSPYRDTQYF TGTGCCAGCAGCTTATCCCCCTATAGAGATACGCAGTATTTT
TRBJ2-5 many NA TRBV6-4 CASNGVYGQYF TGTGCCAGCAACGGGGTCTACGGGCAGTACTTC
TRBJ1-1 few TRBD1 TRBV10-1 CATRQGLNTEAFF TGCGCCACCAGACAGGGGTTGAACACTGAAGCTTTCTTT
TRBJ1-4 few NA TRBV6-6 CASSADQSEKLFF TGTGCCAGTTCGGCGGACCAAAGTGAAAAACTGTTTTTT
TRBJ2-3 NA TRBD2 TRBV24-1 CATRAGLAEDTDTQYF TGTGCCACCCGTGCCGGACTAGCGGAGGACACAGATACGCAGTATTTT
TRBJ1-2 NA TRBD1 TRBV20-1 CSAREGTGRYYGYTF TGCAGTGCTAGAGAGGGGACAGGGAGATACTATGGCTACACCTTC
TRBJ2-3 NA NA TRBV19 CASSPRGTPSTDTQYF TGTGCCAGTAGTCCCCGAGGGACACCTAGCACAGATACGCAGTATTTT
TRBJ2-3 many NA TRBV6-5 CASSYSGRGSTQYF TGTGCCAGCAGTTACTCCGGGCGAGGGAGTACGCAGTATTTT
TRBJ2-4 few NA TRBV27 CATLTPSMNIQYF TGTGCCACCCTGACCCCCAGTATGAACATTCAGTACTTC
TRBJ2-7 few NA TRBV3-1 CASSQGWRAYEQYF TGTGCCAGCAGCCAAGGATGGAGAGCCTACGAGCAGTACTTC
TRBJ2-1 few NA TRBV5-1 CASRSWEAHNEQFF TGCGCCAGCAGGAGTTGGGAGGCCCACAATGAGCAGTTCTTC